The present TCR beta chain was sequenced within a study of OX40 agonist ivuxolimab in advanced cancers. Clones were read by immunoSEQ multiplex PCR, and TCRdb kept only the in-frame ones, dropping some. This table holds around 56,000 clones, 82% found once. As to this clone: Antigen: not known.

Blood samples were obtained at baseline, cycle 4 day 1, and cycle 7 day 1. Germline V lookup: CDR1 WNHNN, CDR2 SYGVQD (reference sequence). V lost 6 bases and J lost 0, with 13 bases in between. This CDR3 has 15 amino acids. Overall study findings and caveats: At 0.1 to 3.0 mg/kg, clonal expansion of CD4+ and CD8+ blood T cells had occurred by week 6. Expanded clones were, on average, more numerous in CD8+ T cells than in CD4+.

The sequencing used CD4+ or CD8+ T cells sorted from blood, collected in a trial of the OX40 agonist ivuxolimab. The rearrangement uses TRBV10-1 and TRBJ2-3, with D tentatively TRBD1 or TRBD2 (5 bases each). The sequence came from an adult with an advanced solid tumor such as melanoma, head and neck, liver or kidney cancer. CDR3 sequence reads: CASRDRDGSTDTQYF. The CDR3 coding sequence is TGCGCCAGCAGAGACCGGGACGGAAGCACAGATACGCAGTATTTT.